Shown below are 27 T cell receptor beta chains from a single sample sequenced in a study of T cell repertoires in aging, cancer and after chemotherapy. Peripheral blood genomic DNA, not sorted cells or RNA, was the template. A mixed TRB-A/B primer pool amplified rearranged TRB by multiplex touch-down PCR. One entry per CDR3 protein, called by TCRdb with MiXCR from the multiplex PCR reads. The profile shows around 2,700 distinct CDR3 sequences, approximately 26% of them singletons. The sample consisted of blood. All receptors come from a human donor with a solid tumor.

In its sample, this clonotype is medium-sized. V gene TRBV19 combines with J gene TRBJ1-1; D may be TRBD1 (5 bases). Per germline, CDR1 LNHDA and CDR2 SQIVND (reference sequence). This CDR3 comprises 14 residues. Deletions cut 5 bases from V and 1 base from J, with 11 bases between. CDR3 nucleotides: TGTGCCAGTAGTCCAGGGACGTGGAACACTGAAGCTTTCTTT. Translation gives CASSPGTWNTEAFF.

The gene calls are TRBV30 and TRBJ1-2; D is unclear. CDR1 is GTSNPN and CDR2 is SVGIG in the germline V gene (reference sequence). V gave up 7 bases and J gave up 7 bases, with 16 bases separating them. The length of the CDR3 is 12 residues. CDR3 nucleotides: TGTGCCTCATTGCTGGGTTTAAGTGGCTACACCTTC. Protein: CASLLGLSGYTF.

In this sample, this clonotype is medium-sized. For the CDR3, the DNA is TGTGCCAGCTCGGTTACAGGGTACAATGAGCAGTTCTTC. It translates to CASSVTGYNEQFF. The chain couples TRBV18 to TRBJ2-1; the D gene is possibly TRBD1 (6 bases). V was trimmed by 6 bases and J by 4 bases, leaving 10 bases between them. The CDR3 consists of 13 residues. Germline CDR1 and CDR2: KGHSH and LQKENI.

V gene TRBV7-9 combines with J gene TRBJ2-1; D ambiguous. The V gene lost 4 bases and the J gene lost 9 bases, with 10 bases spanning the gap. This CDR3 spans 12 amino acids. Germline values: CDR1 SEHNR, CDR2 FQNEAQ (reference sequence). For the CDR3, the DNA is TGTGCCAGCAGCTCCAGTACCGGTGAGCAGTTCTTC. It specifies CASSSSTGEQFF.

The genes are TRBV28 and TRBJ1-1, with D unresolved. Germline CDR1 is MDHEN and CDR2 is SYDVKM. This CDR3 comprises 14 residues. V lost 7 bases and J 8 bases, leaving 20 bases between the germline ends. CDR3 nucleotides: TGTGCCAGCACCGACCAGGAGCTTCGAGGAGAAGCTTTCTTT. Protein: CASTDQELRGEAFF. Combining the CDR3 with reference TRBV28 and TRBJ1-1 gives the whole variable domain DVKVTQSSRYLVKRTGEKVFLECVQDMDHENMFWYRQDPGLGLRLIYFSYDVKMKEKGDIPEGYSVSREKKERFSLILESASTNQTSMYLCASTDQELRGEAFFGQGTRLTVV.

This chain connects TRBV11-1 to TRBJ2-5; no definite D call. The germline V gene has CDR1 SGHAT and CDR2 FQDESV (reference sequence). The CDR3 runs 13 residues. V lost 7 bases and J lost 2, with 11 bases in between. CDR3: CASIRNEQETQYF. The CDR3 nucleotides are TGTGCCAGCATTCGGAATGAACAAGAGACCCAGTACTTC.

This clonotype was seen a few times. This chain joins TRBV12-3 or TRBV12-4 and TRBJ2-7, with D maybe TRBD2 (6 bases). The V end was cut by 3 bases, the J end by 3 bases, with 15 bases between. The CDR3 spans 15 residues. CDR3 residues: CASSLRRAGLYEQYF. The CDR3 DNA sequence: TGTGCCAGCAGTTTGCGGAGGGCCGGGCTCTACGAGCAGTACTTC.

This rearrangement joins TRBV28 to TRBJ2-4; D might be TRBD2 (6 bases). The CDR3 runs 17 residues. CDR1 MDHEN and CDR2 SYDVKM come from the germline V gene. V was trimmed by 5 bases and J by 8 bases, leaving 25 bases between them. In DNA, the CDR3 is TGTGCCAGCAGTCCCCAGGAGGGGAGGCCCAGGAGGTACATTCAGTACTTC. This sequence encodes CASSPQEGRPRRYIQYF.

The rearrangement links TRBV7-2 to TRBJ2-7; no clear D gene. The V end lost 6 bases, the J end lost 3 bases, and 15 bases lay between the germline ends. The CDR3 runs to 14 residues. The germline gives CDR1 SGHTA, CDR2 FQGNSA. This CDR3 is CASSFGQGGYEQYF. The CDR3 nucleotides read TGTGCCAGCAGTTTCGGGCAAGGTGGCTACGAGCAGTACTTC.

CDR3 loop: CASSGQLGNEQFF. The CDR3 DNA is TGTGCCAGCAGTGGACAGCTGGGCAATGAGCAGTTCTTC. This chain connects TRBV2 to TRBJ2-1; a possible D gene is TRBD1 (5 bases). The CDR3 sequence is 13 residues long. V gave up 4 bases and J gave up 6 bases, with 10 bases separating them. Germline CDR1 reads SNHLY; CDR2 reads FYNNEI.

This chain uses TRBV6-6 with TRBJ1-1, with D tentatively TRBD1 (6 bases). V was clipped by 6 bases and J by 2 bases, with 13 bases between them. CDR1 is MNHNY and CDR2 is SVGAGI in the germline V gene (reference sequence). This CDR3 region has 14 residues. Here the CDR3 DNA reads TGTGCCAGCAGGACAACAGGGACAAACACTGAAGCTTTCTTT. Translating gives CASRTTGTNTEAFF.

This clonotype is labeled medium-sized. This chain connects TRBV6-5 to TRBJ2-1; D unclear. V was clipped by 2 bases and J by 8 bases, with 16 bases between them. CDR3 length: 15 residues. Germline CDR1 is MNHEY and CDR2 is SVGAGI. The CDR3 spells CASSYRIRMADEQFF. In DNA, the CDR3 is TGTGCCAGCAGTTACCGTATACGCATGGCCGATGAGCAGTTCTTC.

In its sample, this clonotype is medium-sized. The chain uses TRBV6-5 and TRBJ2-7, with D maybe TRBD1 (5 bases). The CDR3 loop spans 12 amino acids. V was pared by 6 bases and J by 3 bases, with 9 bases between. The germline CDR1 and CDR2 sequences are MNHEY and SVGAGI. The CDR3 sequence is CASRWGDYEQYF. The CDR3 DNA reads as TGTGCCAGCAGGTGGGGCGACTACGAGCAGTACTTC.

In its sample, this clonotype is medium-sized. V gene TRBV19 combines with J gene TRBJ1-6; TRBD1 is a possible D gene (6 bases). Between the trimmed V and J ends, which lost 5 bases and 10 bases, there was a span of 15 bases. CDR1 is LNHDA and CDR2 is SQIVND in the germline V gene (reference sequence). This CDR3 region has 14 residues. In DNA form, the CDR3 reads TGTGCCAGTAGTCCGGGGGCAGGGGCCTCACCCCTCCACTTT. This codes for CASSPGAGASPLHF.

This clonotype was seen only a few times. The rearrangement uses TRBV10-3 and TRBJ2-1; the match to TRBD2 covers 9 bases. The V segment lost 11 bases and the J segment 6 bases; nucleotides outside the gene matches: 8. The CDR3 consists of 13 residues. In germline, CDR1 is ENHRY, CDR2 SYGVKD. CDR3 in amino acids: CAFRTSEGNEQFF. The CDR3 region has the DNA TGTGCCTTTCGGACTAGCGAGGGCAATGAGCAGTTCTTC.

Judged by abundance, this clonotype is medium-sized. V and J are TRBV6-5 and TRBJ2-3, with 9 bases identical to TRBD2. The CDR3 spans 15 residues. Trimming at V came to 4 bases and at J to 1 base, leaving 3 bases not matched to a gene. The germline CDR1 and CDR2 sequences are MNHEY and SVGAGI. This CDR3 reads CASSWASGGTDTQYF. The CDR3 nucleotides are TGTGCCAGCAGTTGGGCTAGCGGGGGCACAGATACGCAGTATTTT.

The CDR3 loop reads CASSDNEQFF. The CDR3 nucleotides are TGTGCCAGCAGCGACAATGAGCAGTTCTTC. This chain connects TRBV28 to TRBJ2-1; D not certain. Germline V gene data show CDR1 as MDHEN and CDR2 as SYDVKM. V lost 6 bases and J 5 bases, leaving 2 bases between the germline ends. The CDR3 is 10 amino acids.

This clonotype was detected only a few times. The V call is TRBV6-2 or TRBV6-3, the J call TRBJ2-2; possible D gene TRBD1, 6 bases. Germline loops: CDR1 MNHEY, CDR2 SVGEGT. This CDR3 is 15 amino acids long. Trimming shortened V by 4 bases and J by 7 bases, and 16 bases separated the two germline ends. As DNA, the CDR3 is TGTGCCAGCAGTTCCCGCATGGGGGCGGGCGGGGAGCTGTTTTTT. Translated: CASSSRMGAGGELFF.

This clonotype came up a few times. The genes are TRBV19 and TRBJ2-7; D call uncertain. V lost 4 bases and J 7 bases, leaving 20 bases between the germline ends. In germline, CDR1 is LNHDA, CDR2 SQIVND (reference sequence). This CDR3 is built from 15 residues. The CDR3, as DNA: TGTGCCAGTAGTACCCTCTTTGGGCCTTCTGAAGAGCAGTACTTC. Its translation: CASSTLFGPSEEQYF.

This clonotype is termed medium-sized. The chain is built from TRBV12-3 or TRBV12-4 and TRBJ2-5; 9 bases line up with TRBD1. J lost 4 bases, V lost 6 bases, and 6 bases had no gene match. The CDR3 is 14 amino acids. The CDR3 nucleotides are TGTGCCAGCAGATGGACAGGGGAAGGAGAGACCCAGTACTTC. This translates into CASRWTGEGETQYF.

About this clonotype: A much larger clone differs by one base, so this may be a read error. This chain joins TRBV6-1 and TRBJ2-3; no clear D gene. Trimming stripped 3 bases from V and 2 bases from J, with 12 bases between. The V gene's germline CDR1 is MNHNS and CDR2 SASEGT. CDR3 length: 15 residues. The CDR3 sequence: CASSDFGYHTDTQYF. CDR3 DNA sequence: TGTGCCAGCAGTGATTTCGGATACCACACAGATACGCAGTATTTT.

This clonotype is classed as medium-sized (0.01 to 0.1%). This chain connects TRBV6-5 to TRBJ1-2, with D possibly matching TRBD1 (5 bases). V was cut by 5 bases and J by 6 bases, with 16 bases left in between. Germline V lookup: CDR1 MNHEY, CDR2 SVGAGI. The length of the CDR3 is 14 residues. In DNA form, the CDR3 reads TGTGCCAGCAGTGAGACGGGGGGAGAGAATGGCTACACCTTC. Protein: CASSETGGENGYTF.

This clonotype is labeled as medium-sized. This chain uses TRBV19 with TRBJ2-3; unclear D gene. Germline V gene sequence: CDR1 LNHDA, CDR2 SQIVND (reference sequence). The CDR3 has 11 residues. V was pared by 5 bases and J by 4 bases, with 4 bases between. The CDR3: CASSSPDTQYF. Here the CDR3 DNA reads TGTGCCAGTAGTTCTCCAGATACGCAGTATTTT. The full variable domain, completed using reference TRBV19 and TRBJ2-3, is DGGITQSPKYLFRKEGQNVTLSCEQNLNHDAMYWYRQDPGQGLRLIYYSQIVNDFQKGDIAEGYSVSREKKESFPLTVTSAQKNPTAFYLCASSSPDTQYFGPGTRLTVL.

The V call is TRBV10-1, the J call TRBJ2-1, with 10 positions matching TRBD2. The J segment lost 7 bases and the V segment lost 3 bases, leaving 9 bases of the junction unmatched. Germline values: CDR1 WNHNN, CDR2 SYGVQD (reference sequence). This CDR3 is 16 amino acids long. CDR3 loop: CASSDEIAGGRNEQFF. Written as DNA, the CDR3 is TGCGCCAGCAGTGACGAAATAGCGGGGGGTCGGAATGAGCAGTTCTTC.

Only a few counts were recorded for this clonotype. V is TRBV5-4 and J is TRBJ1-1; 8 positions agree with TRBD1. V was clipped by 5 bases and J by 5 bases; unmatched bases: 11. The CDR3 consists of 15 residues. The germline V gene encodes CDR1 SGHNT and CDR2 YYREEE (reference sequence). The CDR3 DNA is TGTGCCAGCAGGGAAAGACAGGGGTCCTATACTGAAGCTTTCTTT. Translated, it gives CASRERQGSYTEAFF.

The chain recombines TRBV19 with TRBJ1-1, with TRBD1 identical over 8 bases. CDR3 length: 14 residues. Trimming removed 4 bases from V and 7 bases from J; junction bases left unmatched: 8. Looked up from germline, CDR1 is LNHDA and CDR2 is SQIVND (reference sequence). CDR3 in DNA: TGTGCCAGTAGTACGACTTCAGGGGGCTTTGAAGCTTTCTTT. It translates to CASSTTSGGFEAFF.

This chain connects TRBV28 to TRBJ1-5; D unresolved. The CDR3 runs to 12 residues. Germline V gene data show CDR1 as MDHEN and CDR2 as SYDVKM. V was clipped by 4 bases and J by 5 bases, with 6 bases between them. In DNA form, the CDR3 reads TGTGCCAGCAGTTCCCCAGATCAGCCCCAGCATTTT. Translating gives CASSSPDQPQHF.